Listed below are T cell receptor beta chains from one sample, sequenced in a study of OX40 agonist ivuxolimab in advanced cancers. The assay was immunoSEQ multiplex PCR, and TCRdb's table has in-frame clones only and misses some. The data show approximately 130,000 clones, approximately 90% seen once. The starting material was CD4+ or CD8+ T cells sorted from blood, obtained in a trial of the OX40 agonist ivuxolimab. The origin of the receptors is an adult with an advanced solid tumor such as melanoma, head and neck, liver or kidney cancer. The CDR3 runs from the conserved cysteine through the conserved F or W. A D gene is named only where the DNA matches it firmly. Size values are once, few and many counts, or a class for expanded clones, and some rows have none.

TRBV14	TRBJ2-3	-	-	TGTGCCAGCAGCCAAGGGGTCGGGAGCACAGATACGCAGTATTTT	CASSQGVGSTDTQYF
TRBV19	TRBJ2-7	-	TRBD2	TGTGCCAGTAGTATGGGGAGCGGGAGTCTCTCCGAGCAGTACTTC	CASSMGSGSLSEQYF
TRBV11-2	TRBJ1-1	-	TRBD1	TGTGCCAGCAGCTTCGGGACAGGGGGCTTCAGCACTGAAGCTTTCTTT	CASSFGTGGFSTEAFF
TRBV2	TRBJ2-7	-	TRBD1	TGTGCCAGCAGTGAGCGGACAGGTACCTACGAGCAGTACTTC	CASSERTGTYEQYF
TRBV21-1	TRBJ2-7	-	-	TGTGCCAGCAGCAAAGTGTCCAGGGATCTTTCCTACGAGCAGTACTTC	CASSKVSRDLSYEQYF
TRBV19	TRBJ1-4	-	-	TGTGCCAGTTCCCGGATCGGGATAGGAGACAATGAAAAACTGTTTTTT	CASSRIGIGDNEKLFF
TRBV4-2	TRBJ1-1	-	-	TGTGCCAGCAGCCAAGTGGGGCGGACAGACATGAACACTGAAGCTTTCTTT	CASSQVGRTDMNTEAFF
TRBV7-3	TRBJ2-5	-	-	TGTGCCAGCAGCTTAGCCGGGACCCCGAAGGGAGAGACCCAGTACTTC	CASSLAGTPKGETQYF
TRBV5-4	TRBJ2-7	-	-	TGTGCCAGCAGCTTAGTAGGGCAGAGCTCCTACGAGCAGTACTTC	CASSLVGQSSYEQYF
TRBV4-2	TRBJ2-1	once	-	TGTGCCAGCAGCCAAGATATACTTAGCAATGAGCAGTTCTTC	CASSQDILSNEQFF
TRBV28	TRBJ2-2	once	TRBD1	TGTGCCAGCAGTCCACCCGGGACAGGGAGGACCGGGGAGCTGTTTTTT	CASSPPGTGRTGELFF
TRBV27	TRBJ2-1	-	-	TGTGCCAGCAGTTTATTCTCGTCCCCAAATGAGCAGTTCTTC	CASSLFSSPNEQFF
TRBV10-3	TRBJ2-5	-	TRBD2	TGTGCCATCAGTGAGGCGGGAGTTCGAGAAGAGACCCAGTACTTC	CAISEAGVREETQYF
TRBV28	TRBJ1-5	-	TRBD1	TGTGCCAGCAGTTTAGACAGGGTATCGGTTCAGCCCCAGCATTTT	CASSLDRVSVQPQHF
TRBV27	TRBJ1-5	-	TRBD1	TGTGCCAGCGGATCGGACAGGGGCGCTAAGAGCAATCAGCCCCAGCATTTT	CASGSDRGAKSNQPQHF
TRBV5-8	TRBJ2-3	-	TRBD1	TGTGCCAGCAGCCGTGGGACAGGGATAACAGATACGCAGTATTTT	CASSRGTGITDTQYF
TRBV28	TRBJ1-5	-	-	TGTGCCAGCAGTATAAACAGGGTTCTCAATCAGCCCCAGCATTTT	CASSINRVLNQPQHF
TRBV10-2	TRBJ2-1	few	-	TGCGCCAGCAGCCTCCAGGGGCCCAATGAGCAGTTCTTC	CASSLQGPNEQFF
TRBV5-4	TRBJ1-1	-	-	TGTGCCAGCAGCCAAGATCGGTTGGGGGCTTTCTTT	CASSQDRLGAFF
TRBV7-9	TRBJ1-4	-	-	TGTGCCAGCAGCTTAGGAACAGCAACTAATGAAAAACTGTTTTTT	CASSLGTATNEKLFF
TRBV6-5	TRBJ2-7	-	-	TGTGCCAGCAGTTACCGCGAGTCCCACTACGAGCAGTACTTC	CASSYRESHYEQYF
TRBV6-6	TRBJ1-4	-	TRBD1	TGTGCCAGCAGCCTCGGGACAGTTGAAAAACTGTTTTTT	CASSLGTVEKLFF
TRBV18	TRBJ2-7	once	TRBD1	TGTGCCAGCTCACGCCTGTCGACAGGGGTCTACGAGCAGTACTTC	CASSRLSTGVYEQYF
TRBV6-5	TRBJ2-3	-	-	TGTGCCAGCAGTTACTCTTCTAGCATCACAGATACGCAGTATTTT	CASSYSSSITDTQYF
TRBV5-4	TRBJ1-2	-	TRBD1	TGTGCCAGCAGCCCAGGGGGCGCATACTATGGCTACACCTTC	CASSPGGAYYGYTF
TRBV15	TRBJ1-3	-	-	TGTGCCACCAGCCACGGGAACACCGGAAACACCATATATTTT	CATSHGNTGNTIYF
TRBV19	TRBJ1-3	-	-	TGTGCCAGTAGTATAGAGGACGGAAACACCATATATTTT	CASSIEDGNTIYF
TRBV28	TRBJ2-7	-	TRBD1	TGTGCCAGCAGTTTACTCCAGGGGGCTAGGGAGCAGTACTTC	CASSLLQGAREQYF
TRBV7-3	TRBJ1-1	-	-	TGTGCCAGCAGCCCCCCGACAGGAAAGAACACTGAAGCTTTCTTT	CASSPPTGKNTEAFF
TRBV25-1	TRBJ2-1	-	TRBD2	TGTGCCAGCACGTTAGCGGGAGAGTATAATGAGCAGTTCTTC	CASTLAGEYNEQFF
TRBV11-2	TRBJ1-5	-	-	TGTGCCAGCAGCTTAGATAATGATCAGCCCCAGCATTTT	CASSLDNDQPQHF
TRBV14	TRBJ2-4	-	-	TGTGCCAGCAGCCTAAGACCTTCCGGGAGTAAAAACATTCAGTACTTC	CASSLRPSGSKNIQYF
TRBV30	TRBJ1-1	-	-	TGTGCCTGGAGCCCAAGGACCCTAAGGAAGGGGACTGAAGCTTTCTTT	CAWSPRTLRKGTEAFF
TRBV6-6	TRBJ2-3	-	TRBD2	TGTGCCAGCAGTCGGACTAGCGGGACCACAGATACGCAGTATTTT	CASSRTSGTTDTQYF
TRBV25-1	TRBJ2-1	once	-	TGTGCCAGCAGTGAATTAATCGGCCTTAGCTCCTACAATGAGCAGTTCTTC	CASSELIGLSSYNEQFF
TRBV28	TRBJ2-3	-	-	TGTGCCAGCAGCGCGGTACAGGTGGATACGCAGTATTTT	CASSAVQVDTQYF
TRBV7-6	TRBJ2-2	-	TRBD1	TGTGCCAGCAGCTTTCAGGGGGCGCGGAACACCGGGGAGCTGTTTTTT	CASSFQGARNTGELFF